The next 17 T cell receptor beta chains were all read from a single sample in a study of blood T cell repertoires in COVID-19 (dated by TCRdb to the early 2020s). To prepare the library, the immunoSEQ multiplex PCR assay was applied. Entries here come from immuneACCESS through TCRdb and include only in-frame sequences with V and J called. Some clones fail to appear in such tables; in the studies checked, an unresolved V gene covers under half of the shortfall, and the cause of the remainder is unknown. A total of 55,000 to 65,000 clones appear in this sample, 87% of them only once. The ten biggest clones cover 10% of the sample. The sequenced material came from peripheral blood. Receptors were obtained from a human donor with acute or convalescent COVID-19. The donor label of this sample is uncertain.

This clone was detected once. The chain links TRBV5-4 to TRBJ2-5; TRBD2 matches at 12 bases. J lost 0 bases, V lost 5 bases, and 2 bases had no gene match. CDR1 is SGHNT, CDR2 YYREEE, per germline (reference sequence). This CDR3 region has 15 residues. The CDR3 bases are TGTGCCAGCAGTCGACTAGCGGGGGACCAAGAGACCCAGTACTTC. Encoded protein: CASSRLAGDQETQYF.

This sequence joins TRBV28 and TRBJ2-4, with a possible D match to TRBD1 (6 bases). Trimming pared 8 bases from V and 3 bases from J, leaving 17 bases between. The CDR3 consists of 15 residues. Germline lookup yields CDR1 MDHEN and CDR2 SYDVKM. The CDR3 DNA reads TGTGCCAGCCTGGGACAAACAGCGGTCAAAAACATTCAGTACTTC. This translates into CASLGQTAVKNIQYF.

CDR3 in amino acids: CASTKAGTGENEQFF. CDR3 nucleotides: TGTGCCAGTACCAAGGCAGGGACAGGGGAGAATGAGCAGTTCTTC. This sequence joins TRBV19 and TRBJ2-1; 10 bases are shared with TRBD1. V trimming: 7 bases; J trimming: 7 bases; junction bases outside the gene matches: 10. The CDR3 is made up of 15 amino acids. Germline-derived CDR1 and CDR2 are LNHDA and SQIVND (reference sequence).

The chain links TRBV12-3 or TRBV12-4 to TRBJ2-3; tentatively, D is TRBD1 (5 bases). CDR3 length: 13 amino acids. With 4 bases removed from V and 2 bases from J, the gap between germline ends came to 7 bases. This chain's CDR3 is CASSSRDTDTQYF. The CDR3 coding sequence is TGTGCCAGCAGTTCCAGGGACACAGATACGCAGTATTTT.

The rearrangement joins TRBV19 to TRBJ1-2, with no clear D. The CDR3 covers 15 residues. Trimming cost V 6 bases and J 2 bases, with 16 bases left between them. CDR1 LNHDA and CDR2 SQIVND come from the germline V gene (reference sequence). The chain's CDR3 is CASSPRVASNYGYTF. In DNA form, the CDR3 reads TGTGCCAGTAGCCCTCGAGTCGCAAGCAACTATGGCTACACCTTC.

This chain uses TRBV28 with TRBJ1-1, with D possibly TRBD1 on 6 matching bases. There are 13 residues in the CDR3. V lost 5 bases and J 11 bases, leaving 18 bases between the germline ends. Germline V gene sequence: CDR1 MDHEN, CDR2 SYDVKM. CDR3 loop: CASSAKQTGSAFF. Written as DNA, the CDR3 is TGTGCCAGCAGTGCGAAACAGACAGGTTCGGCTTTCTTT.

The chain has TRBV3-1 (or the pseudogene TRBV3-2) and TRBJ1-5; no clear D gene. CDR3 size: 14 residues. Trimming removed 1 base from V and 3 bases from J, with 7 bases in between. Germline V lookup: CDR1 LGHDT, CDR2 YNNKEL (reference sequence). This chain's CDR3 is CASSQGTVNQPQHF. As DNA, the CDR3 is TGTGCCAGCAGCCAAGGAACAGTCAATCAGCCCCAGCATTTT.

The CDR3 sequence: CASSLGLTGVYEQYV. The CDR3 DNA reads TGTGCCAGCAGCTTGGGTCTTACAGGTGTCTACGAGCAGTACGTC. The V gene is TRBV5-4, the J gene TRBJ2-7; tentatively, D is TRBD1 (5 bases). CDR1 and CDR2 (germline): SGHNT, YYREEE (reference sequence). This CDR3 contains 15 residues. V lost 0 bases and J lost 3, with 13 bases in between.

This rearrangement joins TRBV24-1 to TRBJ1-5; D uncertain. From germline, CDR1 is KGHDR and CDR2 SFDVKD. CDR3 length: 16 amino acids. Trimming removed 3 bases from V and 7 bases from J, with 18 bases in between. Here the CDR3 reads CATSDRSERSGQPQHF. For the CDR3, the DNA is TGTGCCACCAGTGATAGAAGCGAGAGGTCGGGGCAGCCCCAGCATTTT.

The chain joins TRBV28 to TRBJ2-2; D remains unclear. V lost 5 bases and J lost 4, with 5 bases in between. CDR1 MDHEN and CDR2 SYDVKM come from the germline V gene. There are 12 residues in the CDR3. The CDR3 DNA reads as TGTGCCAGCAGTACTCCCACCGGGGAGCTGTTTTTT. Translating gives CASSTPTGELFF.

The chain uses TRBV18 and TRBJ2-3; 14 bases line up with TRBD2. This CDR3 has 16 residues. Germline assignment: CDR1 KGHSH and CDR2 LQKENI. Trimming removed 8 bases from V and 5 bases from J; junction bases left unmatched: 9. CDR3 amino acids: CASAQGLAGVRDTQYF. CDR3 nucleotide sequence: TGTGCCAGCGCCCAGGGACTAGCGGGAGTTAGAGATACGCAGTATTTT.

The rearrangement links TRBV6-5 to TRBJ1-5; D is possibly TRBD1 (6 bases). There are 14 residues in the CDR3. Trimming removed 8 bases at V and 4 bases at J, with 15 bases between. Germline assignment: CDR1 MNHEY and CDR2 SVGAGI. DNA of the CDR3: TGTGCCAGCGATTTCAGGGGTCGGAATCAGCCCCAGCATTTT. Encoded protein: CASDFRGRNQPQHF.

This clone was observed a few times. The rearrangement joins TRBV9 to TRBJ2-1; D remains unclear. V lost 3 bases to trimming and J lost 6 bases, with 7 bases between them. Germline CDR1 SGDLS, CDR2 YYNGEE. The CDR3 loop spans 12 amino acids. As DNA, the CDR3 is TGTGCCAGCAGCGGAGAAAGCAATGAGCAGTTCTTC. It encodes CASSGESNEQFF.

The chain combines TRBV3-1 (or the pseudogene TRBV3-2) with TRBJ2-7; the match to TRBD1 covers 9 bases. With 4 bases clipped from V and 6 bases from J, the junction kept 10 bases outside the gene matches. CDR1 is LGHDT, CDR2 YNNKEL, per germline (reference sequence). The CDR3 runs 15 residues. The CDR3 nucleotides read TGTGCCAGCAGCCCGTTGGGACAGGGAGGAGGCGAGCAGTACTTC. Translated: CASSPLGQGGGEQYF.

The genes are TRBV11-2 and TRBJ2-5, with D possibly being TRBD2 (7 bases). V lost 5 bases and J lost 4, with 14 bases in between. CDR3 length: 14 residues. Germline V gene lookup returns CDR1 SGHAT and CDR2 FQNNGV. CDR3: CASSVRGAGETQYF. CDR3 nucleotide sequence: TGTGCCAGCAGCGTACGGGGGGCCGGAGAGACCCAGTACTTC.

The chain uses TRBV5-4 and TRBJ2-3, with D unresolved. V was pared by 3 bases and J by 0 bases, with 11 bases between. Per germline, CDR1 SGHNT and CDR2 YYREEE (reference sequence). The CDR3 contains 15 residues. CDR3 bases: TGTGCCAGCAGCTCATGGGCTACTAGCACAGATACGCAGTATTTT. Protein: CASSSWATSTDTQYF.

The rearrangement links TRBV5-1 to TRBJ1-1; 10 bases line up with TRBD1. The CDR3 extends over 14 amino acids. Germline V gene lookup returns CDR1 SGHRS and CDR2 YFSETQ. V shed 3 bases and J 3 bases; nucleotides not matched to a gene: 2. As DNA, the CDR3 is TGCGCCAGCAGCTGGACAGGGGGGGACACTGAAGCTTTCTTT. It yields the protein CASSWTGGDTEAFF.